The clone carrying this T cell receptor beta chain was recorded a few times. Its antigen is unidentified. Expressed TCRB transcripts were sequenced because the isolated RNA had all been reverse transcribed beforehand. Profiled with immunoSEQ multiplex PCR; TCRdb holds only in-frame clones, not every one. In the table there are hundreds of thousands of clones, over 12% of which are singletons. The data are from a study of beta chain features in type 1 diabetes. The study, taken as a whole, reports: All four CD4+ subsets from Type 1 diabetes patients carried moderately but significantly shorter TCRB CDR3s.

The CDR3 consists of 13 residues. The V gene's germline CDR1 is LGHNA and CDR2 YSLEER. Trimming cost V 1 base and J 7 bases, with 7 bases left between them. Sequencing used naive CD4+ T cells from blood. V usage is TRBV4-3 and J usage is TRBJ1-4; D remains unclear. The sequence was obtained from a man aged 18 to 29 with type 1 diabetes. The CDR3 nucleotides are TGCGCCAGCAGCCAAGTTTTCGGTGAAAAACTGTTTTTT. Translating it yields CASSQVFGEKLFF.